This T cell receptor beta chain was sequenced during a study of blood T cell repertoires in COVID-19. Libraries were prepared by immunoSEQ multiplex PCR; TCRdb keeps only in-frame clonotypes and omits some of them. The sample includes 350,000 to 450,000 clones, roughly 90% of them seen just once. This CDR3 has 14 amino acids. The trim removed 6 bases at V and 1 base at J, leaving 4 bases unmatched. Germline loops: CDR1 MNHEY, CDR2 SMNVEV (reference sequence). This clone was seen at least ten times. Other DNA sequences within the sample encode an identical CDR3. The TCR comes from a woman aged 40 to 50 with COVID-19, enrolled during active disease. This rearrangement joins TRBV27 to TRBJ2-5, with TRBD1 identical over 8 bases. Sequenced input: peripheral blood. CDR3 sequence (DNA): TGTGCCAGCAGCGACAGGGGTCCCCAAGAGACCCAGTACTTC. It codes for CASSDRGPQETQYF.